This T cell receptor (beta chain) was observed in a study of T cell repertoires in cytomegalovirus infection. This clonotype appeared many times. The target antigen is unknown. V lost 5 bases to trimming and J lost 0 bases; unmatched junction nucleotides: 12. CDR1 is LNHDA and CDR2 is SQIVND in the germline V gene (reference sequence). The CDR3 loop spans 19 amino acids. TCRdb ran MiXCR on the reads and lists one entry per CDR3 protein. There are a few hundred thousand distinct CDR3 sequences in the sample; around 35% occur only once, and 15% to 20% lies in the top ten. The sample here was cultured PBMCs, taken from culture after CMV antigen stimulation. This clonotype originated in a human donor in good health (CMV status not recorded). Some clones in this sample may be carry-over from other donors' samples. The V call is TRBV19, the J call TRBJ2-6; 8 bases are a match to TRBD1. The DNA for the CDR3 is TGTGCCAGTAGTCTCCGTCCCGGGACAGGAAGCTCTGGGGCCAACGTCCTGACTTTC. Its translation: CASSLRPGTGSSGANVLTF.